This entry concerns a single T cell receptor beta chain. The antigen is not known. This sample stems from a study of human T cells and chemical hapten exposure. Study in general: Per-sample variation in TCR yield stemmed mainly from small pooled library volume differences.

General observations from the study: TCRs above 1 in 1000 frequency stayed constant with DPC sensitization. Positively correlated with patch test score were the counts of PT1 expanded TCRs.

J was trimmed by 5 bases and V by 4 bases; bases with no gene match: 7. Germline CDR1 and CDR2: DFQATT and SNEGSKA (reference sequence). This CDR3 comprises 14 residues. Time point noted: patch test 3, about 24 weeks after DPC sensitization. Treatment noted: therapeutic diphenylcyclopropenone sensitization with weekly scalp DPC. Unique molecular identifiers were linked by the library to individual cDNA molecules. Using its own MiXCR run on the RACE reads, TCRdb lists one record per CDR3 protein. Of about 82,000 distinct CDR3 sequences detected, 10% to 15% appear once; the ten largest clones hold under 6%.

The source was whole blood, collected in connection with sensitization to the hapten diphenylcyclopropenone (DPC). The clonotype comes from a woman in her 50s with alopecia areata. Some clones in this sample may be carry-over from other donors' samples. V and J are TRBV20-1 and TRBJ2-5; 10 positions agree with TRBD2. CDR3 residues: CSATTSGRPETQYF. The CDR3 DNA is TGCAGTGCTACGACTAGCGGGCGTCCTGAGACCCAGTACTTC.